This T cell receptor beta chain emerged from a study of blood T cells in healthy people across ages. Trimming left V 4 bases short and J 5 bases short, with 14 bases between. The CDR3 runs to 14 residues. Germline V gene data show CDR1 as MDHEN and CDR2 as SYDVKM. This clonotype was found many times. With a J-beta primer mix and a sample-barcoded 5' primer, a second PCR ran roughly 6 to 11 cycles. TCRdb re-called the 5' RACE reads with MiXCR, one entry per CDR3 protein. The data show about 400,000 distinct CDR3 sequences, roughly half seen once. The receptor was derived from a man in his 60s in good health. Input material: blood. The chain couples TRBV28 to TRBJ2-5, with D perhaps given as TRBD1 or TRBD2 (5 bases each). CDR3: CASSWGRVAETQYF. As DNA, the CDR3 is TGTGCCAGCAGTTGGGGACGAGTCGCTGAGACCCAGTACTTC.